This record looks at one T cell receptor beta chain sequence and its context. Its antigen remains unknown. The data were obtained in a study of T cell responses to AZD1222 COVID-19 vaccine. Some clones are missing from TCRdb's copy, which holds only in-frame ones; the method was immunoSEQ multiplex PCR. Of over 110,000 clones in the sample, around 90% were seen once. Whole-study findings and limits: The breadth and depth of Spike-specific TCRs increased once two AZD1222 doses had been given. Vaccine-associated CD4 TCRs spanned spike, dominant at 160-218 and 743-854. Repertoires in all cases were sampled only once the peak T cell response had passed.

The sample in question was peripheral blood, obtained 28 days after the second AZD1222 dose. The sequence was obtained from an adult who received the AZD1222 COVID-19 vaccine.

DNA of the CDR3: TGCAGCGTTGATTCCAGGGATCATGGCTACACCTTC. It yields the protein CSVDSRDHGYTF. The chain recombines TRBV29-1 with TRBJ1-2; maybe TRBD1 (5 bases). Germline CDR1 reads SQVTM; CDR2 reads ANQGSEA. The CDR3 is 12 residues long. V was clipped by 3 bases and J by 6 bases, with 11 bases between them.